The clone carrying this TCR beta chain was picked up a small number of times. The germline V gene has CDR1 LGHNA and CDR2 YSLEER. The V and J ends lost 3 bases and 2 bases respectively, with 17 bases between them. The CDR3 runs to 16 residues. As for time point: baseline, week 1 (first vaccination visit). Treatment denoted: pre-vaccination baseline after standard-of-care therapy. The data belong to a study of a mutant IDH1 vaccine in newly diagnosed glioma. Study details: It was radiotherapy, temozolomide, or both that patients received previously, with most receiving both.

Only in-frame clones appear in the TCRdb table, and some are missing; sequencing was by immunoSEQ multiplex PCR. The data hold roughly 16,000 clones, with around four fifths observed a single time. The chain has TRBV4-3 and TRBJ2-7; D is tentatively TRBD1 or TRBD2 (5 bases each). The sequenced sample was PBMCs, obtained from a glioma patient treated with radiotherapy, temozolomide or both. The TCR sequence derives from a middle-aged man with glioma. Here the CDR3 reads CASSQGLAQNTYEQYV. CDR3 coding DNA: TGCGCCAGCAGCCAGGGGCTAGCCCAGAATACCTACGAGCAGTACGTC.